Below, 11 T cell receptor beta chains from the same sample are listed, as sequenced in a study of blood T cells in healthy people across ages (dated by TCRdb to between 2015 and 2016). Library prep was done by 5' RACE. These reads were obtained on an Illumina HiSeq 2500. A second PCR of roughly 6 to 11 cycles was performed with a sample-barcoded 5' primer and a J-beta primer mix. TCRdb applied fastp at Q25 and MiXCR to the public reads, then kept only in-frame beta chains. Each CDR3 protein gets just one entry, which takes the most common genes and DNA from the rows behind it. This sample is represented by more than 800,000 distinct CDR3 sequences; roughly 26% of them were singletons. The top ten clones comprise about 18% of the sample. Material for sequencing was blood. These receptors originate from a woman over 75 in good health.

This clonotype was seen many times. This chain joins TRBV11-2 and TRBJ1-2; D is unclear. This CDR3 has 11 amino acids. The V end lost 4 bases, the J end lost 6 bases, and 6 bases lay between the germline ends. The germline CDR1 and CDR2 sequences are SGHAT and FQNNGV. CDR3 amino acids: CASSSYNGYTF. DNA of the CDR3: TGTGCCAGCAGCTCCTATAATGGCTACACCTTC.

The gene calls are TRBV12-3 or TRBV12-4 and TRBJ2-1, with 9 bases aligning to TRBD2. This CDR3 spans 14 amino acids. Trimming cost V 10 bases and J 4 bases; bases outside gene matches: 8. The DNA of the CDR3 is TGTGCCACCAGCCTAGCGGGGATATACAATGAGCAGTTCTTC. It specifies CATSLAGIYNEQFF.

This clonotype was seen repeatedly, ten times or more. V is TRBV6-2 or TRBV6-3 and J is TRBJ2-4; D call uncertain. This CDR3 region has 14 residues. The germline CDR1 and CDR2 sequences are MNHEY and SVGEGT. The V and J ends lost 6 bases and 5 bases respectively, with 14 bases between them. The CDR3: CASSAFEQQNIQYF. The CDR3 DNA follows: TGTGCCAGCAGCGCTTTTGAACAGCAAAACATTCAGTACTTC.

This clonotype occurred many times. The V gene is TRBV3-1, the J gene TRBJ1-2; 7 bases match TRBD1. Trimming took 4 bases from V and 8 from J; bases not matched to a gene: 10. CDR1 is LGHDT and CDR2 is YNNKEL in the germline V gene (reference sequence). The CDR3 length is 14 residues. The CDR3 reads CASSLRQGGGGYTF. CDR3 DNA: TGTGCCAGCAGCCTTCGCCAGGGGGGAGGAGGCTACACCTTC. Complete variable domain (other parts from reference TRBV3-1 and TRBJ1-2): DTAVSQTPKYLVTQMGNDKSIKCEQNLGHDTMYWYKQDSKKFLKIMFSYNNKELIINETVPNRFSPKSPDKAHLNLHINSLELGDSAVYFCASSLRQGGGGYTFGSGTRLTVV.

About this clonotype itself: This clone may be a read error of a much larger clone one base away. This chain uses TRBV20-1 with TRBJ1-2; D might be TRBD1 (5 bases). This CDR3 has 14 residues. Germline V gene sequence: CDR1 DFQATT, CDR2 SNEGSKA (reference sequence). The CDR3, as DNA: TGCAGTGCTGGAGATAGAGGGGCTAACTATGGCTACACCTTC. This gives the protein CSAGDRGANYGYTF.

At least ten counts were recorded for this clonotype. The chain links TRBV11-3 to TRBJ2-3; 13 bases agree with TRBD2. The V and J ends lost 4 bases and 4 bases, in that order; junction bases with no gene match: 20. The CDR3 has 21 amino acids. The germline V gene has CDR1 SGHNT and CDR2 YENEEA. The CDR3 DNA reads TGTGCCAGCAGCTCGCCATACACCCCTGCAACTAGCGGGGGGGCGGCAGATACGCAGTATTTT. This encodes CASSSPYTPATSGGAADTQYF.

In this sample, this clonotype turned up many times. This rearrangement joins TRBV4-3 to TRBJ2-7, with TRBD2 matching over 9 bases. CDR3 length: 17 amino acids. Germline V lookup: CDR1 LGHNA, CDR2 YSLEER. With 1 base clipped from V and 0 bases from J, the junction kept 7 bases outside the gene matches. The CDR3 sequence: CASSQVASGAYSYEQYF. Written as DNA, the CDR3 is TGCGCCAGCAGCCAAGTTGCTAGCGGGGCGTACTCCTACGAGCAGTACTTC.

The chain joins TRBV18 to TRBJ2-3; D is unresolved. Germline CDR1 and CDR2: KGHSH and LQKENI. The CDR3 is made up of 15 amino acids. Trimming cost V 2 bases and J 2 bases, with 11 bases left between them. The CDR3 DNA reads TGTGCCAGCTCACCATCCGGATTGGTCACAGATACGCAGTATTTT. This codes for CASSPSGLVTDTQYF.

V usage is TRBV11-2 and J usage is TRBJ1-2; 8 positions agree with TRBD1. V lost 5 bases, J lost 6 bases, and 5 bases stayed unmatched. This CDR3 contains 13 residues. The germline V gene has CDR1 SGHAT and CDR2 FQNNGV. CDR3 in amino acids: CASSRQGTNGYTF. The CDR3 coding sequence is TGTGCCAGCAGCCGACAGGGGACCAATGGCTACACCTTC.

This clonotype was recorded at least ten times. V gene TRBV11-2 combines with J gene TRBJ2-1, with D perhaps matching TRBD2 (5 bases). Germline V gene lookup returns CDR1 SGHAT and CDR2 FQNNGV. Trimming stripped 6 bases from V and 12 bases from J, with 18 bases between. The CDR3 runs to 13 residues. CDR3 bases: TGTGCCAGCAGTTTCCGGGGTACTGAGGGGCAGTTCTTC. It is translated as CASSFRGTEGQFF.

The gene calls are TRBV5-6 and TRBJ2-2, with 8 bases matching TRBD1. The CDR3 totals 16 residues. The V and J ends lost 4 bases and 0 bases, in that order; junction bases with no gene match: 5. The germline CDR1 and CDR2 sequences are SGHDT and YYEEEE. The chain's CDR3 is CASSPDRASNTGELFF. The CDR3, as DNA: TGTGCCAGCAGCCCGGACAGGGCTTCGAACACCGGGGAGCTGTTTTTT.